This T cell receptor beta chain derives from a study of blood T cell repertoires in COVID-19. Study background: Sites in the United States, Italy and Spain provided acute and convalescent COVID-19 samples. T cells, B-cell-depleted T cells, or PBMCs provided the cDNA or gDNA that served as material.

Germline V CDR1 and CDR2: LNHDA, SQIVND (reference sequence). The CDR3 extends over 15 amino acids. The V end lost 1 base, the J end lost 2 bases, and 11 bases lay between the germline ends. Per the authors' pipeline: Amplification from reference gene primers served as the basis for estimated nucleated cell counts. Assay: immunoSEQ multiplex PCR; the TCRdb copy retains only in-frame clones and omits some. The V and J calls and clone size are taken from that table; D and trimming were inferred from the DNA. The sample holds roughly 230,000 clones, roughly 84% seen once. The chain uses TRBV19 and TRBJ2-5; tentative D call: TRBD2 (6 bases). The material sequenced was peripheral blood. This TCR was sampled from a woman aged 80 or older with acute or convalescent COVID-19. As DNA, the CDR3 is TGTGCCAGTAGTATAGGGGGCGGGGCACAAGAGACCCAGTACTTC. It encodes CASSIGGGAQETQYF.